This entry lists 22 T cell receptor beta chains sequenced from one sample in a study of OX40 agonist ivuxolimab in advanced cancers. Generated by immunoSEQ multiplex PCR, the TCRdb table keeps only in-frame clones and is missing some. The sample holds more than 80,000 clones, under 95% seen once. The sequencing here drew on CD4+ or CD8+ T cells sorted from blood, taken in a trial of the OX40 agonist ivuxolimab. The receptors originated from an adult with an advanced solid tumor such as melanoma, head and neck, liver or kidney cancer.

This chain uses TRBV9 with TRBJ2-7, with D possibly being TRBD1 (6 bases). This CDR3 contains 15 residues. The germline V and J ends were trimmed by 3 bases and 6 bases, with 19 bases remaining between them. Germline V gives CDR1 SGDLS, CDR2 YYNGEE. The CDR3 protein is CASSGLQGPPFEQYF. The CDR3 region has the DNA TGTGCCAGCAGCGGACTACAGGGACCACCCTTCGAGCAGTACTTC.

The chain employs TRBV28 and TRBJ2-4; 7 nucleotides match TRBD1. The CDR3 is made up of 16 amino acids. V shed 6 bases, J shed 0 bases, and the junction held 8 bases outside the gene matches. In germline, CDR1 is MDHEN, CDR2 SYDVKM. CDR3 protein: CASSTGTELAKNIQYF. CDR3 DNA: TGTGCCAGCAGCACGGGGACAGAACTAGCCAAAAACATTCAGTACTTC.

The CDR3 DNA is TGTGCCAGCAGTTTGCTAGCACGAAATGAGCAGTTCTTC. Translating gives CASSLLARNEQFF. The V gene is TRBV27, the J gene TRBJ2-1; a weak D match, TRBD2 (5 bases). The CDR3 is 13 amino acids. Per the germline V gene, CDR1 is MNHEY and CDR2 is SMNVEV (reference sequence). V dropped 3 bases and J dropped 7 bases, with 10 bases sitting between them.

This chain uses TRBV5-4 with TRBJ1-1; D is unclear. Trimming stripped 4 bases from V and 2 bases from J, with 12 bases between. The CDR3 totals 14 residues. From germline, CDR1 is SGHNT and CDR2 YYREEE (reference sequence). The CDR3 region is CASSPGWGNTEAFF. CDR3 bases: TGTGCCAGCAGCCCGGGATGGGGAAACACTGAAGCTTTCTTT.

This chain uses TRBV6-5 with TRBJ2-5, with 8 positions matching TRBD2. The germline V gene encodes CDR1 MNHEY and CDR2 SVGAGI. This CDR3 has 16 residues. The V segment lost 4 bases and the J segment 1 base; nucleotides outside the gene matches: 8. As DNA, the CDR3 is TGTGCCAGCAGTTGGGGACTAGGGGCCCTCCAAGAGACCCAGTACTTC. Amino acid sequence: CASSWGLGALQETQYF.

J is TRBJ1-2 and V is TRBV27, with a possible D match to TRBD1 (5 bases). This CDR3 is 14 amino acids long. V was shortened by 5 bases and J by 5 bases, with 15 bases between the two germline ends. Germline values: CDR1 MNHEY, CDR2 SMNVEV (reference sequence). DNA of the CDR3: TGTGCCAGCAGTCCCGTGGGGGGGATGTATGGCTACACCTTC. It translates to CASSPVGGMYGYTF.

The chain uses TRBV29-1 and TRBJ1-2; D is unresolved. Germline V lookup: CDR1 SQVTM, CDR2 ANQGSEA. Trimming removed 6 bases from V and 0 bases from J, with 17 bases in between. CDR3 size: 15 residues. The CDR3 sequence is CSVGLQAPTNYGYTF. DNA of the CDR3: TGCAGCGTCGGATTGCAGGCACCTACTAACTATGGCTACACCTTC.

This chain links TRBV30 with TRBJ1-1; possibly TRBD1 for D (6 bases). Germline CDR1 and CDR2: GTSNPN and SVGIG (reference sequence). The V end lost 0 bases, the J end lost 5 bases, and 10 bases lay between the germline ends. The CDR3 has 13 amino acids. CDR3 nucleotides: TGTGCCTGGAGTGTACAGGGTGCAACTGAAGCTTTCTTT. Protein product: CAWSVQGATEAFF.

The chain links TRBV15 to TRBJ2-5; D uncertain. Germline V gene sequence: CDR1 LNHNV, CDR2 YYDKDF (reference sequence). CDR3 size: 12 residues. V was trimmed by 2 bases and J by 7 bases, leaving 8 bases between them. DNA of the CDR3: TGTGCCACCAGCAGACCCCCAGGGACCCAGTACTTC. Its translation is CATSRPPGTQYF.

The CDR3 reads CASSVVLAGEHGELFF. The CDR3 DNA is TGCGCCAGCAGCGTGGTCCTAGCGGGAGAACACGGGGAGCTGTTTTTT. The chain combines TRBV4-1 with TRBJ2-2, with 10 bases fitting TRBD2. CDR3 size: 16 residues. The V gene's germline CDR1 is MGHRA and CDR2 YSYEKL. Losses at the gene ends were 5 bases for V and 7 bases for J; bases not matched to a gene: 10.

As DNA, the CDR3 is TGTGCCAGCCGTCGGGGAGCAGGGTCGGCTTACAATGAGCAGTTCTTC. It is translated as CASRRGAGSAYNEQFF. The chain links TRBV27 to TRBJ2-1; D tentatively reads TRBD1 or TRBD2 (5 bases each). The CDR3 is 16 amino acids. CDR1 MNHEY and CDR2 SMNVEV come from the germline V gene (reference sequence). V dropped 8 bases and J dropped 4 bases, with 21 bases sitting between them.

V gene TRBV2 combines with J gene TRBJ2-1; TRBD2 agrees at 13 bases. This CDR3 is built from 15 residues. V was clipped by 7 bases and J by 7 bases; unmatched bases: 7. Germline V gene data show CDR1 as SNHLY and CDR2 as FYNNEI. In nucleotides, the CDR3 is TGTGCCAGCACCCTCGGACTAGCGGGGGCGAATGAGCAGTTCTTC. Translating gives CASTLGLAGANEQFF.

This clone came up once. V usage is TRBV7-9 and J usage is TRBJ1-5, with a tentative D call TRBD1 (6 bases). The CDR3 is 15 amino acids. The germline CDR1 and CDR2 sequences are SEHNR and FQNEAQ (reference sequence). V was trimmed by 5 bases and J by 6 bases, leaving 17 bases between them. The CDR3: CASSPEGGNVQPQHF. CDR3 nucleotide sequence: TGTGCCAGCAGCCCTGAGGGGGGGAATGTTCAGCCCCAGCATTTT.

The chain recombines TRBV4-2 with TRBJ2-1, with D unclear. Germline V gives CDR1 LGHNA, CDR2 YNFKEQ. This CDR3 has 15 amino acids. V shed 4 bases and J shed 8 bases, with 18 bases lying between them. The CDR3, as DNA: TGTGCCAGCAGCCGATACGGACCCTCGGTGGATGAGCAGTTCTTC. Encoded protein: CASSRYGPSVDEQFF.

The chain combines TRBV9 with TRBJ2-1, with 7 bases matching TRBD1. Trimming cost V 4 bases and J 3 bases; bases outside gene matches: 7. Germline lookup yields CDR1 SGDLS and CDR2 YYNGEE. The CDR3 is 15 amino acids. The CDR3 is CASSSWTGNYNEQFF. As DNA, the CDR3 is TGTGCCAGCAGCTCTTGGACAGGCAACTACAATGAGCAGTTCTTC.

V usage is TRBV30 and J usage is TRBJ1-5; D perhaps matches TRBD1 (5 bases). V was shortened by 0 bases and J by 7 bases, with 13 bases between the two germline ends. Germline assignment: CDR1 GTSNPN and CDR2 SVGIG (reference sequence). The CDR3 has 14 amino acids. CDR3 nucleotides: TGTGCCTGGAGTGTACGACAGCTTATCCAGCCCCAGCATTTT. It codes for CAWSVRQLIQPQHF.

The V gene is TRBV13, the J gene TRBJ1-1; possible D gene TRBD1, 5 bases. Germline CDR1 is PRHDT and CDR2 is FYEKMQ (reference sequence). This CDR3 contains 14 residues. The V end was cut by 5 bases, the J end by 6 bases, with 16 bases between. The chain's CDR3 is CASSPEQAYAEAFF. CDR3 sequence (DNA): TGTGCCAGCAGCCCGGAACAGGCGTACGCTGAAGCTTTCTTT.

CDR3: CASSIRSGRNSPLHF. DNA for the CDR3: TGTGCCAGTAGTATACGTTCGGGTCGGAATTCACCCCTCCACTTT. The V and J genes are TRBV19 and TRBJ1-6; no reliable D call. Germline V CDR1 and CDR2: LNHDA, SQIVND (reference sequence). The CDR3 has 15 amino acids. V lost 2 bases and J 7 bases, leaving 12 bases between the germline ends.

The chain joins TRBV11-2 to TRBJ1-2; the D is unclear. This CDR3 is 13 amino acids long. Trimming left V 2 bases short and J 5 bases short, with 9 bases between. Germline loops: CDR1 SGHAT, CDR2 FQNNGV. The CDR3 region is CASSLRRGYGYTF. The CDR3 DNA follows: TGTGCCAGCAGCTTACGGAGAGGGTATGGCTACACCTTC.

The chain carries TRBV30 and TRBJ2-1, with D uncertain. CDR3 length: 12 amino acids. Germline CDR1 and CDR2: GTSNPN and SVGIG (reference sequence). The germline V and J ends were trimmed by 5 bases and 7 bases, with 12 bases remaining between them. The CDR3 here is CAWHRAINEQFF. In nucleotides, the CDR3 is TGTGCCTGGCACCGGGCTATTAATGAGCAGTTCTTC.

This chain connects TRBV4-3 to TRBJ1-2, with a weak D call TRBD1 (5 bases). The CDR3 totals 15 residues. The germline gives CDR1 LGHNA, CDR2 YSLEER. Trimming took 1 base from V and 1 from J, leaving 10 bases between them. The CDR3 here is CASSQVGDGNYGYTF. The CDR3 DNA reads as TGCGCCAGCAGCCAAGTCGGGGACGGTAACTATGGCTACACCTTC.

The V gene is TRBV30, the J gene TRBJ2-1; D is unclear. The CDR3 has 14 amino acids. Per the germline V gene, CDR1 is GTSNPN and CDR2 is SVGIG (reference sequence). V was cut by 2 bases and J by 0 bases, with 8 bases left in between. The CDR3 coding sequence is TGTGCCTGGAGTAGAGCGAGCTCCTACAATGAGCAGTTCTTC. Amino acids: CAWSRASSYNEQFF.